This T cell receptor (beta chain) emerged from a study of regulatory T cells in long-lasting Graves disease. The CDR3 sequence is 14 residues long. Trimming took 1 base from V and 0 from J, leaving 7 bases between them. Germline loops: CDR1 LGHNA, CDR2 YNFKEQ. TCR beta libraries were built with iRepertoire HTBI primers and Arm-PCR of CDR3 regions. TCRdb independently ran MiXCR on the multiplex PCR reads; one entry per CDR3 protein. The sample carries 200,000 to 300,000 distinct CDR3 sequences, over 20% recorded once. Time point defined: newly diagnosed GD, antithyroid drugs for less than 3 months. After RNA was extracted from PBMCs, the TCR library was made from it.

This material consisted of peripheral blood mononuclear cells (PBMCs), taken at new diagnosis, from a patient treated with antithyroid drugs. This receptor was identified in a female donor with Graves disease. The chain carries TRBV4-2 and TRBJ2-7; D perhaps matches TRBD1 (5 bases). The CDR3 nucleotides read TGTGCCAGCAGCCAAGGGGGCGCCTCCTACGAGCAGTACTTC. This codes for CASSQGGASYEQYF.